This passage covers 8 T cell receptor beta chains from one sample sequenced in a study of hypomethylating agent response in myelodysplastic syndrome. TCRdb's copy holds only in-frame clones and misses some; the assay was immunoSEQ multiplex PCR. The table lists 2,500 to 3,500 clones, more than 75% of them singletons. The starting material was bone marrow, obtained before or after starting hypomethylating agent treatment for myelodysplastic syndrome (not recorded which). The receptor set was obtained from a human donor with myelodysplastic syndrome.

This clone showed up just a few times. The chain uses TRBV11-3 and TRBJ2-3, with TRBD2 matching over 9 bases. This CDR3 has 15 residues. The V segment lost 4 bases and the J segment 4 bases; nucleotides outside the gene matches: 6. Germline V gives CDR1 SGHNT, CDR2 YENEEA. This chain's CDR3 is CASSSLAGNSDTQYF. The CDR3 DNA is TGTGCCAGCAGCTCCCTAGCGGGAAACTCAGATACGCAGTATTTT.

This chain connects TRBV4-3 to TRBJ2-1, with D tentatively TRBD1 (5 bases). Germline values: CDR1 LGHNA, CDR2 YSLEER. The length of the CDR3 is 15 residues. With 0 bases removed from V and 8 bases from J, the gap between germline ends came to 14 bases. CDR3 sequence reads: CASSQDGNRYDEQFF. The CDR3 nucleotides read TGCGCCAGCAGCCAAGATGGGAACAGGTACGATGAGCAGTTCTTC.

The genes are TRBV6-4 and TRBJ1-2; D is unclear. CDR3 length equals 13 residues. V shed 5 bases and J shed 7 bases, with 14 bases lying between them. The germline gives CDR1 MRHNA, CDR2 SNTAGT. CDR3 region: CASSYFGDGGYTF. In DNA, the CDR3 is TGTGCCAGCAGTTACTTCGGGGATGGTGGCTACACCTTC.

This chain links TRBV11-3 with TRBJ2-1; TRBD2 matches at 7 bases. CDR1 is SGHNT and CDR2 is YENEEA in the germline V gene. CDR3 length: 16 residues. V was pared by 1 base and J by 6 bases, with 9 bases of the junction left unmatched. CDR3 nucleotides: TGTGCCAGCAGCTTAGGTCTTCGGGCGGGAGCCAATGAGCAGTTCTTC. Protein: CASSLGLRAGANEQFF.

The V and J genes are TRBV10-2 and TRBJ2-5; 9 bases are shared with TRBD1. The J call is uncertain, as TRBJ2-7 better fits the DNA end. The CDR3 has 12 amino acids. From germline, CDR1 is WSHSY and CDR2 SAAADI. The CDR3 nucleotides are TGCGCCAGCGGGACAGGGACCTACGAGCAGTACTTC. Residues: CASGTGTYEQYF.

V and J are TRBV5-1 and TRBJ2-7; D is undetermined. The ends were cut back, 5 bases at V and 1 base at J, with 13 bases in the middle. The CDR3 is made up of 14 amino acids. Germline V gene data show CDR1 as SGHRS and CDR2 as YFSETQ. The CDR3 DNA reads TGCGCCAGCAGGGGTGGGTTGGAATCCTACGAGCAGTACTTC. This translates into CASRGGLESYEQYF.

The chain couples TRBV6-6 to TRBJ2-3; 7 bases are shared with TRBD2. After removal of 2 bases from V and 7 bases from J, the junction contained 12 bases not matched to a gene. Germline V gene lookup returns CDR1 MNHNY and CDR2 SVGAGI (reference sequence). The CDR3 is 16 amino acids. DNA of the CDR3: TGTGCCAGCAGTTACAGGGAGTTGGCTAGCGGACATACGCAGTATTTT. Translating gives CASSYRELASGHTQYF.

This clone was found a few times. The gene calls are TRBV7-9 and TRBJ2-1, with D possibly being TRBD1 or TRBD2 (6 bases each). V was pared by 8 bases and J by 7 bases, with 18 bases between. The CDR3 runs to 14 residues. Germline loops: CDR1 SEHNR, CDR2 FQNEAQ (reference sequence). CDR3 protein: CASGDFRGGNEQFF. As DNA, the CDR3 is TGTGCCAGCGGGGACTTCAGGGGTGGGAATGAGCAGTTCTTC.